The following is a TCR beta chain sequence with its context. Antigen specificity is unknown. These data are taken from a study of shared clonotypes between healthy human individuals. On the study more broadly: Per donor, CD8 memory used one plate, CD8 naive used two, CD4 memory used three and CD4 naive used three.

Study-level points and caveats: Only blood was sampled; tissue repertoires likely differ.

Naive CD8 cells, CD45RO-negative and positively selected for CCR7, excluded terminally differentiated effector memory CD45RA+ cells. Sequencing was performed with immunoSEQ multiplex PCR; in TCRdb, only in-frame clones are kept and a portion is missing. The sample holds about 2.1 million clones; under 95% are singletons and the top ten take roughly 1.8%. Sequenced input: naive CD8+ T cells from PBMCs. The sequence was collected from a man between 18 and 35 years old in good health. Some clones in this sample may be carry-over from other donors' samples.

CDR3 residues: CASSPLSVSQGMDNEKLFF. The DNA for the CDR3 is TGTGCCAGCAGCCCCCTGTCTGTATCACAGGGGATGGATAATGAAAAACTGTTTTTT. The chain has TRBV27 and TRBJ1-4, with TRBD1 matching over 7 bases. CDR1 is MNHEY and CDR2 is SMNVEV in the germline V gene (reference sequence). The CDR3 consists of 19 residues. Unmatched junction bases numbered 20, after V lost 6 bases and J lost 4 bases.